Following are 3 T cell receptor beta chains from one sample sequenced in a study of B cell selection in AIRE deficiency. Sequenced by immunoSEQ multiplex PCR; TCRdb stores in-frame clones only, minus some. The sample has some 22,000 clones, around 96% seen once. CD4+CD127+ cells were sorted as the conventional CD4 T cells. Sequenced material: CD4+CD127+ conventional T cells sorted from PBMCs. The receptors were gathered from a human donor in good health.

This clone was counted once. The chain carries TRBV2 and TRBJ1-5, with 7 bases lining up with TRBD1. Trimming at V came to 8 bases and at J to 3 bases, leaving 4 bases not matched to a gene. CDR1 is SNHLY, CDR2 FYNNEI, per germline. The CDR3 covers 13 residues. CDR3 sequence (DNA): TGTGCCAGCCGACAGGGACTCAATCAGCCCCAGCATTTT. Translated: CASRQGLNQPQHF.

J is TRBJ2-2 and V is TRBV13, with 12 positions matching TRBD2. The CDR3 is 14 residues long. Per the germline V gene, CDR1 is PRHDT and CDR2 is FYEKMQ (reference sequence). V lost 4 bases, J lost 6 bases, and 0 bases stayed unmatched. The CDR3 DNA follows: TGTGCCAGCAGCTCTAGCGGGGGGGCCGGGGAGCTGTTTTTT. Amino acid sequence: CASSSSGGAGELFF. Variable domain in full (rest from reference TRBV13 and TRBJ2-2): AAGVIQSPRHLIKEKRETATLKCYPIPRHDTVYWYQQGPGQDPQFLISFYEKMQSDKGSIPDRFSAQQFSDYHSELNMSSLELGDSALYFCASSSSGGAGELFFGEGSRLTVL.

V and J are TRBV15 and TRBJ1-5; D is perhaps TRBD1 (6 bases). V lost 3 bases and J lost 4, with 19 bases in between. Germline V gene sequence: CDR1 LNHNV, CDR2 YYDKDF (reference sequence). The CDR3 has 17 amino acids. CDR3 DNA sequence: TGTGCCACCAGCAGTCACGGGTCCCGGGGGCCAAATCAGCCCCAGCATTTT. Amino acid sequence: CATSSHGSRGPNQPQHF.